The entry that follows covers one T cell receptor (beta chain) sequence. Germline assignment: CDR1 SGHRS and CDR2 YFSETQ. The CDR3 covers 15 residues. Trimming removed 7 bases at V and 1 base at J, with 12 bases between. Profiled with immunoSEQ multiplex PCR; TCRdb holds only in-frame clones, not every one. The table has some 350,000 clones, about 90% seen once. This sample was taken from a study of blood T cell repertoires in COVID-19. Overall study: The analysed material was cDNA or gDNA that came from T cells, B-cell-depleted T cells, or PBMCs.

This sequence originates from a woman aged 18 to 35 who had recovered from COVID-19. This chain connects TRBV5-1 to TRBJ1-6; tentative D call: TRBD1 (5 bases). The specimen was peripheral blood. The CDR3 spells CASSPQGSYNSPLHF. The CDR3 bases are TGCGCCAGCTCACCGCAGGGATCCTATAATTCACCCCTCCACTTT.